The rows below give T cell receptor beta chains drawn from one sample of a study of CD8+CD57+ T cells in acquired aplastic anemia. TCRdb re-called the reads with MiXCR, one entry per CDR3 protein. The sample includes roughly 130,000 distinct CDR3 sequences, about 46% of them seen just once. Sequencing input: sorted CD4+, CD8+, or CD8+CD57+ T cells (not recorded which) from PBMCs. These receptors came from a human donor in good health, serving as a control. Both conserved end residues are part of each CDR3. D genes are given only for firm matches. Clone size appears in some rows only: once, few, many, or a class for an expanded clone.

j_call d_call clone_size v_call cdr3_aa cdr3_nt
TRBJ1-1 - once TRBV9 CASSPRRIGRDTEAFF TGTGCCAGCAGCCCGAGACGGATAGGTCGGGACACTGAAGCTTTCTTT
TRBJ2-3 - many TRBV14 CASSQDGSFQTDTQYF TGTGCCAGCAGCCAAGATGGGAGCTTTCAAACAGATACGCAGTATTTT
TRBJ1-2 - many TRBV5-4 CASSRRDLDPGGYTF TGTGCCAGCAGCCGCCGGGACCTCGATCCGGGTGGCTACACCTTC
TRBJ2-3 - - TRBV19 CASSRGFWADTQYF TGTGCCAGTAGTAGAGGGTTTTGGGCAGATACGCAGTATTTT
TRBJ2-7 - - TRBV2 CASRGDGTQYF TGTGCCAGCAGGGGGGACGGAACGCAGTACTTC
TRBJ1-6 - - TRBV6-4 CASSESTNSLLHF TGTGCCAGCAGTGAATCTACTAATTCACTCCTCCACTTT
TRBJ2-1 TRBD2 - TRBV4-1 CASSLTSGPYNEQFF TGCGCCAGCAGCCTGACTAGCGGGCCCTACAATGAGCAGTTCTTC
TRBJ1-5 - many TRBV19 CASSPGRNINQPQHF TGTGCCAGTAGTCCGGGACGCAATATCAATCAGCCCCAGCATTTT
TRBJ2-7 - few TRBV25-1 CASSERGDEQYF TGTGCCAGCAGTGAGAGGGGTGACGAGCAGTACTTC
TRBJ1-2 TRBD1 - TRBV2 CASSGQGALLGYTF TGTGCCAGCAGCGGACAGGGGGCGCTTTTAGGCTACACCTTC
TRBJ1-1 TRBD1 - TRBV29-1 CSVDRGDTEAFF TGCAGCGTTGACAGGGGGGACACTGAAGCTTTCTTT
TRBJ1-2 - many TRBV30 CAWRELAGYTF TGTGCCTGGAGGGAACTGGCGGGCTACACCTTC
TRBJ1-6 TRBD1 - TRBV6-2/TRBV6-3 CASSSQSTGAIGNSPLHF TGTGCCAGCAGTTCCCAATCGACAGGGGCTATCGGAAATTCACCCCTCCACTTT
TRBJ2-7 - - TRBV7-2 CASSSQGGEEQYF TGTGCCAGCAGCTCACAGGGGGGGGAAGAGCAGTACTTC
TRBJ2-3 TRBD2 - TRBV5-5 CASSLASGGSDTQYF TGTGCCAGCAGCTTGGCTAGCGGGGGATCAGATACGCAGTATTTT
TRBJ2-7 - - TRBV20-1 CSAEGAEQYF TGCAGTGCCGAGGGCGCCGAGCAGTACTTC
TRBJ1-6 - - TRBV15 CATSRDRGKGSPLHF TGTGCCACCAGCAGAGATCGAGGGAAGGGCTCACCCCTCCACTTT
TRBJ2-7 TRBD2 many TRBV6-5 CASSSGLAGLSAYEQYF TGTGCCAGCAGTTCGGGACTAGCGGGGCTTAGCGCCTACGAGCAGTACTTC
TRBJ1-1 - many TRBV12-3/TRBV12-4 CASTESTGRKAEAFF TGTGCCAGCACAGAATCCACAGGGAGAAAGGCAGAAGCTTTCTTT
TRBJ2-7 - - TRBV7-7 CASSSYESSYEQYF TGTGCCAGCAGCTCCTATGAATCTTCCTACGAGCAGTACTTC
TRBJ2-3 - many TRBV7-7 CASSFTGTDTQYF TGTGCCAGCAGTTTTACAGGGACAGATACGCAGTATTTT
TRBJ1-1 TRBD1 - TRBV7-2 CASSLALSLTGRTEAFF TGTGCCAGCAGCTTAGCGCTTAGTTTGACAGGGCGTACTGAAGCTTTCTTT
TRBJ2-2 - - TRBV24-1 CATSDFGAGNTGELFF TGTGCCACCAGTGATTTCGGGGCGGGTAACACCGGGGAGCTGTTTTTT
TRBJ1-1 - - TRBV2 CASSHGQEAFF TGTGCCAGCAGTCATGGACAGGAAGCTTTCTTT
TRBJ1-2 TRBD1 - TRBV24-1 CATNHTGAPGGYTF TGTGCCACCAACCATACAGGGGCTCCAGGTGGCTACACCTTC
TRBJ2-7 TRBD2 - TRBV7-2 CASSLGLAVYEQYF TGTGCCAGCAGCTTAGGACTAGCGGTCTACGAGCAGTACTTC
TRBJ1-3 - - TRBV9 CASSVSSGNTIYF TGTGCCAGCAGCGTATCATCTGGAAACACCATATATTTT